These 22 T cell receptor beta chains originate from one sample sequenced in a study of vaccination effects on CD4 cells after COVID-19. Assay used: immunoSEQ multiplex PCR; TCRdb lists only in-frame clones, some missing. This sample has 20,000 to 30,000 clones, with approximately 80% found just once. After expansion with viral peptide pools in the ViraFEST assay, antigen-specific CD4+ T cells were sequenced. Scientists isolated CD4+ T cells after an approximately 11-day culture period ended. PCR showed that the person got SARS-CoV-2 infection at some point between March and December 2020. These receptors' antigens are unknown. Sequences were derived from CD4+ T cells from PBMCs cultured with HCoV-NL63 spike peptides, sampled before COVID-19 vaccination. The receptor set was obtained from a human donor who had a prior SARS-CoV-2 infection.

The chain employs TRBV5-1 and TRBJ2-7; no reliable D call. The germline CDR1 and CDR2 sequences are SGHRS and YFSETQ. The CDR3 contains 14 residues. V lost 4 bases, J lost 3 bases, and 14 bases lay in between. For the CDR3, the DNA is TGCGCCAGCAGCCCCCAAGGTCCTAGCTACGAGCAGTACTTC. Protein: CASSPQGPSYEQYF.

V gene TRBV10-1 combines with J gene TRBJ2-3, with a possible D match to TRBD1 (6 bases). Looked up from germline, CDR1 is WNHNN and CDR2 is SYGVQD (reference sequence). The CDR3 length is 19 residues. V lost 3 bases and J 2 bases, leaving 24 bases between the germline ends. The CDR3 sequence is CASSELWGRVRGYTDTQYF. In DNA form, the CDR3 reads TGCGCCAGCAGTGAATTGTGGGGCCGTGTGAGGGGGTACACAGATACGCAGTATTTT.

The J gene is TRBJ2-1, the V gene TRBV6-1, with 11 bases that match TRBD2. After removal of 2 bases from V and 8 bases from J, the junction contained 8 bases not matched to a gene. Germline V gene data show CDR1 as MNHNS and CDR2 as SASEGT. This CDR3 contains 16 residues. The CDR3 DNA reads TGTGCCAGCAGTGAAAGGAGACTAGCGGGAACGGATGAGCAGTTCTTC. Residues: CASSERRLAGTDEQFF.

The DNA for the CDR3 is TGTGCCAGCAGCCGATCACGGAATTCACCCCTCCACTTT. It codes for CASSRSRNSPLHF. The chain uses TRBV13 and TRBJ1-6; no firm D call. The V end lost 5 bases, the J end lost 7 bases, and 9 bases lay between the germline ends. The CDR3 contains 13 residues. Germline assignment: CDR1 PRHDT and CDR2 FYEKMQ (reference sequence). The full variable domain, rest sourced from reference TRBV13 and TRBJ1-6, is AAGVIQSPRHLIKEKRETATLKCYPIPRHDTVYWYQQGPGQDPQFLISFYEKMQSDKGSIPDRFSAQQFSDYHSELNMSSLELGDSALYFCASSRSRNSPLHFGNGTRLTVT.

J is TRBJ2-1 and V is TRBV11-3; D unresolved. CDR1 is SGHNT, CDR2 YENEEA, per germline. Between the trimmed V and J ends, which lost 3 bases and 5 bases, there was a span of 8 bases. The CDR3 is made up of 13 amino acids. The CDR3 sequence: CASSFSRNNEQFF. In DNA, the CDR3 is TGTGCCAGCAGCTTCTCCAGGAACAATGAGCAGTTCTTC.

This rearrangement joins TRBV28 to TRBJ1-2; D gene unclear. This CDR3 comprises 11 residues. Germline V gene data show CDR1 as MDHEN and CDR2 as SYDVKM. The V end was cut by 4 bases, the J end by 0 bases, with 0 bases between. CDR3 protein: CASSSNYGYTF. CDR3 in DNA: TGTGCCAGCAGTTCTAACTATGGCTACACCTTC.

This sequence joins TRBV18 and TRBJ2-2; 8 positions agree with TRBD2. The CDR3 contains 19 residues. V gave up 2 bases and J gave up 4 bases; unmatched junction bases: 15. In germline, CDR1 is KGHSH, CDR2 LQKENI. Here the CDR3 reads CASSPIVLAGAGVTGELFF. CDR3 coding DNA: TGTGCCAGCTCACCAATCGTCCTAGCGGGCGCCGGTGTCACCGGGGAGCTGTTTTTT.

The chain carries TRBV30 and TRBJ1-1; the match to TRBD1 covers 8 bases. J was trimmed by 0 bases and V by 3 bases; bases with no gene match: 3. Germline loops: CDR1 GTSNPN, CDR2 SVGIG (reference sequence). This CDR3 is built from 14 residues. The CDR3, as DNA: TGTGCCTGGAGCCCAGGGGGCCTGAACACTGAAGCTTTCTTT. It translates to CAWSPGGLNTEAFF.

CDR3 coding DNA: TGTGCCAGCAGCCCTTGGACAGCCACAGATACGCAGTATTTT. It yields the protein CASSPWTATDTQYF. The chain employs TRBV2 and TRBJ2-3; possibly TRBD1 for D (6 bases). Trimming pared 6 bases from V and 2 bases from J, leaving 12 bases between. The CDR3 is 14 amino acids. Germline CDR1 is SNHLY and CDR2 is FYNNEI.

This clone has just a few counts. V gene TRBV18 combines with J gene TRBJ2-1, with D hard to call. CDR3 length: 13 residues. The germline V and J ends were trimmed by 4 bases and 5 bases, with 9 bases remaining between them. In germline, CDR1 is KGHSH, CDR2 LQKENI. The CDR3 sequence: CASSQGGNNEQFF. CDR3 in DNA: TGTGCCAGCTCACAGGGTGGGAACAATGAGCAGTTCTTC. Full variable domain (missing parts from reference TRBV18 and TRBJ2-1): NAGVMQNPRHLVRRRGQEARLRCSPMKGHSHVYWYRQLPEEGLKFMVYLQKENIIDESGMPKERFSAEFPKEGPSILRIQQVVRGDSAAYFCASSQGGNNEQFFGPGTRLTVL.

The genes are TRBV7-3 and TRBJ2-1, with D possibly matching TRBD2 (5 bases). V was cut by 2 bases and J by 0 bases, with 8 bases left in between. The CDR3 has 15 residues. CDR1 is SGHTA, CDR2 FQGTGA, per germline. The CDR3 is CASSLASSSYNEQFF. In nucleotides, the CDR3 is TGTGCCAGCAGCTTAGCTAGCAGCTCCTACAATGAGCAGTTCTTC.

The chain couples TRBV6-5 to TRBJ2-1; D might be TRBD1 or TRBD2, each matching 5 bases. Trimming left V 7 bases short and J 0 bases short, with 10 bases between. This CDR3 contains 14 residues. CDR1 and CDR2 (germline): MNHEY, SVGAGI. CDR3 region: CASTPGSSYNEQFF. CDR3 bases: TGTGCCAGCACCCCAGGGAGCTCCTACAATGAGCAGTTCTTC.

The chain employs TRBV5-5 and TRBJ2-7; D unclear. Germline V gene lookup returns CDR1 SGHKS and CDR2 YYEKEE (reference sequence). The CDR3 covers 13 residues. V was trimmed by 4 bases and J by 3 bases, leaving 11 bases between them. CDR3 amino acids: CASSPGMGYEQYF. The CDR3 DNA reads as TGTGCCAGCAGCCCTGGTATGGGCTACGAGCAGTACTTC.

DNA for the CDR3: TGTGCCAGCAGAGCTAGCGGGGGAATCCAAGAGACCCAGTACTTC. Protein product: CASRASGGIQETQYF. The rearrangement joins TRBV6-1 to TRBJ2-5, with 10 bases lining up with TRBD2. The CDR3 has 15 amino acids. V was pared by 6 bases and J by 1 base, with 5 bases of the junction left unmatched. CDR1 is MNHNS, CDR2 SASEGT, per germline.

The CDR3 bases are TGCGCCAGCAGCTTTCAGCCGGGACTTAACACAGATACGCAGTATTTT. It codes for CASSFQPGLNTDTQYF. This chain connects TRBV5-1 to TRBJ2-3; D is perhaps TRBD2 (6 bases). The CDR3 has 16 residues. The germline CDR1 and CDR2 sequences are SGHRS and YFSETQ. V lost 2 bases, J lost 2 bases, and 15 bases lay in between.

This clone appeared once. This rearrangement joins TRBV4-1 to TRBJ2-5; D gene ambiguous. Germline values: CDR1 MGHRA, CDR2 YSYEKL. The CDR3 runs to 14 residues. Trimming cost V 1 base and J 5 bases, with 11 bases left between them. The CDR3 spells CASSQVVFLETQYF. Written as DNA, the CDR3 is TGCGCCAGCAGCCAAGTCGTTTTTCTGGAGACCCAGTACTTC.

This clone was detected only once. The V gene is TRBV20-1, the J gene TRBJ2-5, with D possibly being TRBD2 (6 bases). Deletions cut 3 bases from V and 0 bases from J, with 11 bases between. Germline V gene lookup returns CDR1 DFQATT and CDR2 SNEGSKA (reference sequence). The CDR3 runs to 14 residues. The CDR3 reads CSASWWGDQETQYF. In DNA form, the CDR3 reads TGCAGTGCTAGTTGGTGGGGGGACCAAGAGACCCAGTACTTC.

V and J are TRBV2 and TRBJ1-2, with TRBD1 matching over 8 bases. This CDR3 has 13 amino acids. With 7 bases clipped from V and 2 bases from J, the junction kept 3 bases outside the gene matches. Germline values: CDR1 SNHLY, CDR2 FYNNEI. The CDR3 sequence: CASMGTGNYGYTF. CDR3 bases: TGTGCCAGCATGGGGACAGGAAACTATGGCTACACCTTC.

This clone appeared once. The rearrangement joins TRBV6-5 to TRBJ1-5; 10 nucleotides line up with TRBD1. The CDR3 is made up of 14 amino acids. After removal of 6 bases from V and 7 bases from J, the junction contained 6 bases not matched to a gene. Germline V CDR1 and CDR2: MNHEY, SVGAGI. Here the CDR3 reads CASSETGGGQPQHF. DNA for the CDR3: TGTGCCAGCAGCGAGACAGGGGGCGGACAGCCCCAGCATTTT.

This clone was counted a few times. The V gene is TRBV7-8, the J gene TRBJ1-2, with 9 bases identical to TRBD1. The CDR3 is 15 amino acids. The V and J ends lost 5 bases and 4 bases, in that order; junction bases with no gene match: 8. Germline values: CDR1 SGHVS, CDR2 FQNEAQ. The CDR3 nucleotides are TGTGCCAGCAGCCCCTGGGACAGGGAGAGCTATGGCTACACCTTC. This sequence encodes CASSPWDRESYGYTF. Looking up the rest from reference TRBV7-8 and TRBJ1-2 gives the full variable domain: GAGVSQSPRYKVAKRGQDVALRCDPISGHVSLFWYQQALGQGPEFLTYFQNEAQLDKSGLPSDRFFAERPEGSVSTLKIQRTQQEDSAVYLCASSPWDRESYGYTFGSGTRLTVV.

V and J are TRBV2 and TRBJ1-2, with no clear D. CDR1 and CDR2 from the germline V gene are SNHLY and FYNNEI. The length of the CDR3 is 14 residues. V lost 5 bases to trimming and J lost 8 bases, with 18 bases between them. The CDR3 DNA reads as TGTGCCAGCAGTAGGATACAAGGATCTCCCGGCTACACCTTC. Its translation: CASSRIQGSPGYTF.

This chain links TRBV6-6 with TRBJ1-2; no firm D call. The CDR3 loop spans 15 amino acids. Per the germline V gene, CDR1 is MNHNY and CDR2 is SVGAGI (reference sequence). V lost 0 bases and J 2 bases, leaving 10 bases between the germline ends. The CDR3 DNA reads as TGTGCCAGCAGTTACTCCGCCGGTATAAACTATGGCTACACCTTC. Protein sequence: CASSYSAGINYGYTF.